Below, 9 T cell receptor beta chains from the same sample are listed, as sequenced in a study of spatial heterogeneity in lung cancer. Via MiXCR, TCRdb re-called the 5' RACE reads, giving one row per CDR3 protein. The profile covers roughly 75,000 distinct CDR3 sequences, with about an eighth appearing a single time and roughly 6.7% taken by the ten largest. Time point reported: sample taken at primary tumor resection. Frozen PBMC, nontumor lung or tumor provided whole RNA, which was sequenced unsorted. This sample comprised PBMCs, obtained at surgery. The receptor source for this set is a male donor with early-stage non-small cell lung cancer.

This clonotype has a count of ten or more. V gene TRBV29-1 combines with J gene TRBJ2-1; maybe TRBD1 (5 bases). The V end was cut by 1 base, the J end by 8 bases, with 12 bases between. The germline CDR1 and CDR2 sequences are SQVTM and ANQGSEA. CDR3 length: 13 amino acids. CDR3 in amino acids: CSVEAVRVDEQFF. The DNA of the CDR3 is TGCAGCGTTGAAGCGGTCAGGGTGGATGAGCAGTTCTTC.

The chain has TRBV30 and TRBJ2-1; 10 positions agree with TRBD1. The V segment lost 8 bases and the J segment 6 bases; nucleotides outside the gene matches: 4. The CDR3 covers 12 residues. CDR1 is GTSNPN, CDR2 SVGIG, per germline (reference sequence). CDR3 sequence (DNA): TGTGCCAAATGGACAGGGGGCAATGAGCAGTTCTTC. This sequence encodes CAKWTGGNEQFF.

The V gene is TRBV6-2 or TRBV6-3, the J gene TRBJ2-7; D might be TRBD1 (5 bases). This CDR3 is built from 17 residues. Germline V gives CDR1 MNHEY, CDR2 SVGEGT. V was clipped by 0 bases and J by 1 base, with 16 bases between them. The chain's CDR3 is CASSYSPDSAPSYEQYF. As DNA, the CDR3 is TGTGCCAGCAGTTACTCCCCTGACAGTGCCCCATCCTACGAGCAGTACTTC.

For this clonotype: One base away lies a much larger clone, so this may be a sequencing read error. The chain recombines TRBV7-9 with TRBJ2-7; maybe TRBD1 (6 bases). Matching the DNA end better, TRBJ2-1 makes the J call doubtful. There are 17 residues in the CDR3. The germline V gene encodes CDR1 SEHNR and CDR2 FQNEAQ (reference sequence). The CDR3 region is CASSSSSRDNPTYEQFF. The CDR3 bases are TGTGCCAGCAGCTCCTCTTCACGGGACAACCCTACCTACGAGCAGTTCTTC.

This clonotype has a handful of counts. The V and J genes are TRBV7-3 and TRBJ2-2; TRBD2 matches 14 bases. Germline-derived CDR1 and CDR2 are SGHTA and FQGTGA. V lost 0 bases, J lost 6 bases, and 3 bases stayed unmatched. This CDR3 comprises 17 residues. The chain's CDR3 is CASSLTGTSGSAGELFF. The CDR3 nucleotides read TGTGCCAGCAGCTTAACCGGGACTAGCGGGAGCGCCGGGGAGCTGTTTTTT.

The rearrangement joins TRBV20-1 to TRBJ1-1; D uncertain. Germline V gives CDR1 DFQATT, CDR2 SNEGSKA (reference sequence). The CDR3 covers 13 residues. Trimming took off 2 bases at V and 4 bases at J, with 11 bases between the two ends. The CDR3 loop is CSARKGPTTEAFF. In DNA form, the CDR3 reads TGCAGTGCTAGAAAAGGGCCTACCACTGAAGCTTTCTTT.

This chain connects TRBV5-4 to TRBJ2-2; 11 nucleotides line up with TRBD2. Trimming at V came to 2 bases and at J to 1 base, leaving 4 bases not matched to a gene. Germline CDR1 reads SGHNT; CDR2 reads YYREEE (reference sequence). This CDR3 has 17 residues. CDR3: CASSLRLAGMNTGELFF. CDR3 in DNA: TGTGCCAGCAGCTTACGACTAGCGGGAATGAACACCGGGGAGCTGTTTTTT.

This clonotype was found a few times. The V gene is TRBV2, the J gene TRBJ1-5; no clear D gene. With 5 bases removed from V and 3 bases from J, the gap between germline ends came to 11 bases. The germline V gene encodes CDR1 SNHLY and CDR2 FYNNEI. CDR3 size: 14 residues. The DNA for the CDR3 is TGTGCCAGCAGTTATGCTGAGATCAATCAGCCCCAGCATTTT. This codes for CASSYAEINQPQHF.

J is TRBJ1-1 and V is TRBV20-1; weak D call: TRBD1 (6 bases). The V end was cut by 0 bases, the J end by 2 bases, with 16 bases between. CDR3 size: 16 residues. Per germline, CDR1 DFQATT and CDR2 SNEGSKA (reference sequence). Written as DNA, the CDR3 is TGCAGTGCTAGAGATCCCACGACAGGTAGAAACACTGAAGCTTTCTTT. Amino acids: CSARDPTTGRNTEAFF.